This T cell receptor beta chain stems from a study of identical twins. Germline CDR1 reads SGHRS; CDR2 reads YFSETQ. The length of the CDR3 is 14 residues. V was trimmed by 3 bases and J by 5 bases, leaving 14 bases between them. TCRdb passed the 5' RACE reads through MiXCR, listing each CDR3 protein once. The sample yields around 490,000 distinct CDR3 sequences, about 16% seen once. The same specimen was also included in a second study, on yellow fever vaccine responses in identical twins.

The chain employs TRBV5-1 and TRBJ2-5; the D gene is possibly TRBD2 (6 bases). Sequencing input: CD4+ T cells sorted from blood. This receptor was identified in a woman aged 18-29 years in good health. The chain's CDR3 is CASSYGGDGETQYF. Written as DNA, the CDR3 is TGCGCCAGCAGCTACGGGGGAGACGGGGAGACCCAGTACTTC.